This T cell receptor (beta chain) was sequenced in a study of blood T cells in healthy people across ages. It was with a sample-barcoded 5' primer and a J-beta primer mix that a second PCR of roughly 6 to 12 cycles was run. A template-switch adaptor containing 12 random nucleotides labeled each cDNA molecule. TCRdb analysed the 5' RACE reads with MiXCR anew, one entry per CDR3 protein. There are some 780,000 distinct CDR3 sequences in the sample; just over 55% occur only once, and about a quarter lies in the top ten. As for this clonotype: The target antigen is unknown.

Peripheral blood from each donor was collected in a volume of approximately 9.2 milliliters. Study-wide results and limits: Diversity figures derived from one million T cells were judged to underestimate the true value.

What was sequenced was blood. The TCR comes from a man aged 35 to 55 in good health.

The DNA of the CDR3 is TGCGCCAGCAGCCAAGATGGAGCGGGAGATGAGCAGTACTTC. It yields the protein CASSQDGAGDEQYF. The chain combines TRBV4-1 with TRBJ2-7, with 8 positions matching TRBD2. V was clipped by 0 bases and J by 7 bases; unmatched bases: 5. From germline, CDR1 is MGHRA and CDR2 YSYEKL. This CDR3 is built from 14 residues.